This record covers a single T cell receptor beta chain. Profiling relied on immunoSEQ multiplex PCR, and the TCRdb table lists in-frame clones only, not all of them. The table includes 200,000 to 250,000 clones, roughly 80% detected once. Looked up from germline, CDR1 is SEHNR and CDR2 is FQNEAQ (reference sequence). The germline V and J ends were trimmed by 1 base and 6 bases, with 12 bases remaining between them. The CDR3 has 15 amino acids. This sample is part of a study of blood T cell repertoires in COVID-19. Study details: Researchers got acute and convalescent COVID-19 samples from the United States, Italy and Spain.

The clonotype originates from a woman aged 80 or over with acute or convalescent COVID-19. Sequencing was carried out using peripheral blood. The chain combines TRBV7-9 with TRBJ1-4; D uncertain. The CDR3 is CASSLGGSEDEKLFF. Written as DNA, the CDR3 is TGTGCCAGCAGCTTAGGAGGCAGCGAAGATGAAAAACTGTTTTTT. The full variable domain, rest sourced from reference TRBV7-9 and TRBJ1-4, is DTGVSQNPRHKITKRGQNVTFRCDPISEHNRLYWYRQTLGQGPEFLTYFQNEAQLEKSRLLSDRFSAERPKGSFSTLEIQRTEQGDSAMYLCASSLGGSEDEKLFFGSGTQLSVL.